This record covers a single TCR beta chain. The antigen is not known. CDR3 size: 14 residues. Germline V lookup: CDR1 MDHEN, CDR2 SYDVKM. J gave up 5 bases and V 6 bases, and 9 bases lay outside the gene matches. This specimen belongs to a study of OX40 agonist ivuxolimab in advanced cancers. The table came from immunoSEQ multiplex PCR; TCRdb's copy has only in-frame clones and leaves some out. The repertoire consists of some 100,000 clones, with less than 95% occurring once and the leading ten covering around 0.31%. General study findings and limits: There were, on average, more expanded clones in CD8+ T cells than in CD4+.

The TCR originated in an adult with an advanced solid tumor such as melanoma, head and neck, liver or kidney cancer. Material: CD4+ or CD8+ T cells sorted from blood, obtained in a trial of the OX40 agonist ivuxolimab. The chain combines TRBV28 with TRBJ2-5, with TRBD1 matching 7 bases. For the CDR3, the DNA is TGTGCCAGCAGCCCCAAGACAGGGCTCGAGACCCAGTACTTC. It is translated as CASSPKTGLETQYF.